What follows are 20 T cell receptor beta chains derived from one specimen sequenced in a study of blood T cell repertoires in COVID-19. Method: immunoSEQ multiplex PCR; TCRdb's copy keeps in-frame clones and lacks some. Of hundreds of thousands of clones detected, roughly 91% appear once; the ten largest clones hold under 8.5%. Sequenced sample: peripheral blood. These receptors were taken from a woman in her fifties or sixties with COVID-19, enrolled during active disease.

The chain recombines TRBV12-2 with TRBJ1-2; TRBD1, the table's D call, was not compared with the DNA. TRBV12-2 is a known pseudogene. CDR3 length: 15 amino acids. The CDR3 DNA is TGTGCAAGTCGCTCGAACAACAGGGGGATGGTCGGCTACACCTTC. The encoded protein is CASRSNNRGMVGYTF.

V and J are TRBV19 and TRBJ1-6; perhaps TRBD1 as D (6 bases). CDR3 size: 13 residues. V lost 5 bases to trimming and J lost 9 bases, with 11 bases between them. The germline gives CDR1 LNHDA, CDR2 SQIVND (reference sequence). The CDR3 DNA follows: TGTGCCAGTAGTGAAACAGGGAGTTCACCCCTCCACTTT. This gives the protein CASSETGSSPLHF. The whole variable domain, filled in from reference TRBV19 and TRBJ1-6, reads DGGITQSPKYLFRKEGQNVTLSCEQNLNHDAMYWYRQDPGQGLRLIYYSQIVNDFQKGDIAEGYSVSREKKESFPLTVTSAQKNPTAFYLCASSETGSSPLHFGNGTRLTVT.

The rearrangement joins TRBV9 to TRBJ2-1; 11 nucleotides align to TRBD2. The length of the CDR3 is 15 residues. Germline CDR1 and CDR2: SGDLS and YYNGEE. V trimming: 3 bases; J trimming: 6 bases; junction bases outside the gene matches: 5. CDR3 region: CASSASGTSGNEQFF. The CDR3 bases are TGTGCCAGCAGCGCGAGCGGGACTAGCGGCAATGAGCAGTTCTTC.

A remark on this clone: This sample also contains other DNA sequences that code for the same CDR3. This chain connects TRBV7-9 to TRBJ1-1; D gene unclear. The V end lost 1 base, the J end lost 1 base, and 4 bases lay between the germline ends. Germline V lookup: CDR1 SEHNR, CDR2 FQNEAQ (reference sequence). The CDR3 spans 13 residues. CDR3 in amino acids: CASSLGRNTEAFF. CDR3 in DNA: TGTGCCAGCAGCTTAGGCAGGAACACTGAAGCTTTCTTT.

The V and J genes are TRBV27 and TRBJ1-1; 11 bases match TRBD1. V was pared by 2 bases and J by 0 bases, with 5 bases of the junction left unmatched. The length of the CDR3 is 17 residues. CDR1 and CDR2 (germline): MNHEY, SMNVEV (reference sequence). The CDR3 sequence: CASSLGQGAPMNTEAFF. The CDR3, as DNA: TGTGCCAGCAGTTTAGGACAGGGGGCTCCCATGAACACTGAAGCTTTCTTT.

V gene TRBV12-5 combines with J gene TRBJ2-3, with TRBD1 as a possible D gene (6 bases). Looked up from germline, CDR1 is LGHNT and CDR2 is FRNRAP. Trimming took off 6 bases at V and 6 bases at J, with 16 bases between the two ends. This CDR3 region has 14 residues. CDR3 amino acids: CASGLGALGDTQYF. In DNA form, the CDR3 reads TGTGCTAGTGGCCTGGGGGCCCTCGGCGATACGCAGTATTTT.

J is TRBJ2-7 and V is TRBV5-1; D ambiguous. V was pared by 0 bases and J by 4 bases, with 5 bases between. The CDR3 runs 12 residues. Germline CDR1 is SGHRS and CDR2 is YFSETQ. CDR3 amino acids: CASSLGAYEQYF. In DNA form, the CDR3 reads TGCGCCAGCAGCTTGGGCGCTTACGAGCAGTACTTC.

The chain couples TRBV7-2 to TRBJ2-3; 7 bases are a match to TRBD2. This CDR3 comprises 16 residues. Germline assignment: CDR1 SGHTA and CDR2 FQGNSA. J gave up 0 bases and V 1 base, and 4 bases lay outside the gene matches. The CDR3 region has the DNA TGTGCCAGCAGCTTAGTAGGGAGGGCTAGCACAGATACGCAGTATTTT. Translation: CASSLVGRASTDTQYF.

The rearrangement joins TRBV28 to TRBJ1-5; tentative D call: TRBD1 (6 bases). The germline V gene encodes CDR1 MDHEN and CDR2 SYDVKM. This CDR3 spans 14 amino acids. V was trimmed by 8 bases and J by 4 bases, leaving 15 bases between them. The CDR3 bases are TGTGCCAGCGGAGACACAGGGTATAATCAGCCCCAGCATTTT. Amino acid sequence: CASGDTGYNQPQHF.

This clone has only one observation. The J gene is TRBJ2-1, the V gene TRBV11-3; possible D gene TRBD2, 6 bases. The ends were cut back, 1 base at V and 8 bases at J, with 24 bases in the middle. The CDR3 is made up of 18 amino acids. Germline V CDR1 and CDR2: SGHNT, YENEEA. CDR3 sequence reads: CASSLAGYGTSLDDEQFF. As DNA, the CDR3 is TGTGCCAGCAGCTTAGCGGGGTATGGCACTAGCTTGGACGATGAGCAGTTCTTC.

V is TRBV7-2 and J is TRBJ2-1; D not resolved. The CDR3 consists of 14 residues. CDR1 is SGHTA and CDR2 is FQGNSA in the germline V gene. Trimming left V 5 bases short and J 0 bases short, with 8 bases between. CDR3 bases: TGTGCCAGCAGCCAGGCTCACTCCTACAATGAGCAGTTCTTC. Protein product: CASSQAHSYNEQFF.

As DNA, the CDR3 is TGTGCCAGCAGCCTCGACAGGGCCACAGATACGCAGTATTTT. Its protein product is CASSLDRATDTQYF. The V call is TRBV27, the J call TRBJ2-3; 7 positions agree with TRBD1. Germline CDR1 is MNHEY and CDR2 is SMNVEV (reference sequence). The trim removed 6 bases at V and 2 bases at J, leaving 5 bases unmatched. CDR3 size: 14 residues.

This clone was found many times. The chain links TRBV10-3 to TRBJ2-1; 10 bases map to TRBD2. The CDR3 is 15 amino acids. Germline V gene sequence: CDR1 ENHRY, CDR2 SYGVKD. With 2 bases clipped from V and 7 bases from J, the junction kept 5 bases outside the gene matches. CDR3 sequence (DNA): TGTGCCATCAGTGAGGGAGCGGGGGGGCTTAATGAGCAGTTCTTC. It translates to CAISEGAGGLNEQFF.

The CDR3 reads CASRRTDNTEAFF. The CDR3 coding sequence is TGCGCCAGCAGACGGACAGACAACACTGAAGCTTTCTTT. The chain employs TRBV5-1 and TRBJ1-1; perhaps TRBD1 as D (6 bases). V lost 5 bases to trimming and J lost 2 bases, with 10 bases between them. CDR1 and CDR2 from the germline V gene are SGHRS and YFSETQ. This CDR3 is built from 13 residues.

The DNA for the CDR3 is TGTGCCTGGAGCCATACTGTGGCCTACGAGCAGTACTTC. Its protein product is CAWSHTVAYEQYF. The chain carries TRBV30 and TRBJ2-7, with no clear D. Trimming shortened V by 3 bases and J by 2 bases, and 11 bases separated the two germline ends. Germline V lookup: CDR1 GTSNPN, CDR2 SVGIG (reference sequence). The CDR3 covers 13 residues. The whole variable domain, filled in from reference TRBV30 and TRBJ2-7, reads SQTIHQWPATLVQPVGSPLSLECTVEGTSNPNLYWYRQAAGRGLQLLFYSVGIGQISSEVPQNLSASRPQDRQFILSSKKLLLSDSGFYLCAWSHTVAYEQYFGPGTRLTVT.

As DNA, the CDR3 is TGTGCCAGCACCGAACAGGGGGCAGTCTCTGATAATTCACCCCTCCACTTT. This encodes CASTEQGAVSDNSPLHF. This rearrangement joins TRBV27 to TRBJ1-6; 9 positions match TRBD1. Germline CDR1 MNHEY, CDR2 SMNVEV (reference sequence). The CDR3 sequence is 17 residues long. Trimming took 7 bases from V and 5 from J; bases not matched to a gene: 12.

The J gene is TRBJ2-7, the V gene TRBV2; D may be TRBD2 (6 bases). Trimming took 7 bases from V and 2 from J, leaving 15 bases between them. CDR1 and CDR2 (germline): SNHLY, FYNNEI. The CDR3 is 14 residues long. The DNA for the CDR3 is TGTGCCAGCAAGTTCGGGGGACCCCCCTACGAGCAGTACTTC. This encodes CASKFGGPPYEQYF.

This chain links TRBV5-8 with TRBJ2-1, with 7 positions matching TRBD2. The V segment lost 1 base and the J segment 8 bases; nucleotides outside the gene matches: 9. The CDR3 has 15 amino acids. Germline V gene lookup returns CDR1 SGHTS and CDR2 YDEGEE. DNA of the CDR3: TGTGCCAGCAGCTTGCGGACTAGTAAAACGGATGAGCAGTTCTTC. Protein: CASSLRTSKTDEQFF. The variable domain in full, completed from reference TRBV5-8 and TRBJ2-1, reads EAGVTQSPTHLIKTRGQQATLRCSPISGHTSVYWYQQALGLGLQFLLWYDEGEERNRGNFPPRFSGRQFPNYSSELNVNALELEDSALYLCASSLRTSKTDEQFFGPGTRLTVL.

This clone occurred once. The rearrangement uses TRBV7-8 and TRBJ1-6; TRBD1 might be the D (5 bases). With 4 bases removed from V and 5 bases from J, the gap between germline ends came to 12 bases. Per the germline V gene, CDR1 is SGHVS and CDR2 is FQNEAQ. The CDR3 covers 15 residues. Written as DNA, the CDR3 is TGTGCCAGCAGCTCCCAGGGTTGGAATAATTCACCCCTCCACTTT. Amino acid sequence: CASSSQGWNNSPLHF. The full variable domain, rest sourced from reference TRBV7-8 and TRBJ1-6, is GAGVSQSPRYKVAKRGQDVALRCDPISGHVSLFWYQQALGQGPEFLTYFQNEAQLDKSGLPSDRFFAERPEGSVSTLKIQRTQQEDSAVYLCASSSQGWNNSPLHFGNGTRLTVT.

The chain recombines TRBV5-6 with TRBJ1-2, with TRBD1 matching 8 bases. CDR3 size: 12 residues. Losses at the gene ends were 6 bases for V and 4 bases for J; bases not matched to a gene: 2. The germline gives CDR1 SGHDT, CDR2 YYEEEE. The CDR3 sequence is CASNRGIYGYTF. The CDR3 DNA follows: TGTGCCAGCAACAGGGGGATCTATGGCTACACCTTC.